This T cell receptor beta chain was documented in a study of PD-1 blockade in classical Hodgkin lymphoma. Study summary: Patients had nivolumab dosed at 3 mg/kg, delivered intravenously every 2 weeks. Study results and limitations: Newly diagnosed patients reportedly had lower baseline TCR diversity than healthy donors. The CD4+ diversity rise by C4D1 was clearest in complete responders. Exclusion removed patients who began nivolumab under 1 year after ASCT.

Sequencing used immunoSEQ multiplex PCR; TCRdb keeps in-frame clones, though not all of them. The sample records some 38,000 clones, 70% to 80% being singletons. All the patients suffered relapse after autologous stem cell transplantation, and brentuximab vedotin exposure differed. The V gene lost 1 base and the J gene lost 0 bases, with 6 bases spanning the gap. The germline gives CDR1 GTSNPN, CDR2 SVGIG (reference sequence). CDR3 length equals 13 residues. As regards this clone: Its antigen is undetermined.

Sequencing used peripheral blood mononuclear cells (PBMCs), obtained at baseline. The clonotype was recovered from a human donor with classical Hodgkin lymphoma. V and J are TRBV30 and TRBJ1-1; possibly TRBD1 for D (5 bases). This CDR3 reads CAWSAGVNTEAFF. CDR3 sequence (DNA): TGTGCCTGGAGTGCGGGGGTGAACACTGAAGCTTTCTTT.